This TCR beta chain was identified in a study of blood T cell repertoires in COVID-19. Study overall: Whether acute or convalescent, the COVID-19 samples came from the United States, Italy and Spain.

Repertoires were generated with immunoSEQ multiplex PCR, while TCRdb's copy carries only in-frame clones and drops some. The sample holds 30,000 to 45,000 clones, around four fifths seen once. Per germline, CDR1 GTSNPN and CDR2 SVGIG (reference sequence). This CDR3 region has 16 residues. V was cut by 0 bases and J by 4 bases, with 16 bases left in between. The clonotype comes from a man between 65 and 85 years old with acute or convalescent COVID-19. The source material was peripheral blood. This chain uses TRBV30 with TRBJ1-5; no firm D call. The CDR3 is CAWSVLERAGNQPQHF. DNA for the CDR3: TGTGCCTGGAGTGTACTGGAGAGGGCGGGGAATCAGCCCCAGCATTTT. Variable domain in full (rest from reference TRBV30 and TRBJ1-5): SQTIHQWPATLVQPVGSPLSLECTVEGTSNPNLYWYRQAAGRGLQLLFYSVGIGQISSEVPQNLSASRPQDRQFILSSKKLLLSDSGFYLCAWSVLERAGNQPQHFGDGTRLSIL.